This T cell receptor (beta chain) derives from a study of sequential checkpoint blockade in melanoma. In its sample, this clone was seen many times. Germline-derived CDR1 and CDR2 are SGDLS and YYNGEE. The CDR3 is made up of 13 amino acids. The J segment lost 2 bases and the V segment lost 3 bases, leaving 0 bases of the junction unmatched. Described treatment: randomized to nivolumab then ipilimumab (arm A) or the reverse (arm B). Patients had received no earlier DNA-damaging chemotherapy. Method: immunoSEQ multiplex PCR; TCRdb's copy keeps in-frame clones and lacks some. This table holds over 3,000 clones, 20% to 25% found once.

The sequence derives from a human donor with melanoma. The V gene is TRBV9, the J gene TRBJ2-7; 9 bases map to TRBD1. The material sequenced was tumor tissue (inferred from file names), taken from a patient given nivolumab and ipilimumab in sequence. CDR3 nucleotide sequence: TGTGCCAGCAGCGGACAGGGGGCCTACGAGCAGTACTTC. It specifies CASSGQGAYEQYF.